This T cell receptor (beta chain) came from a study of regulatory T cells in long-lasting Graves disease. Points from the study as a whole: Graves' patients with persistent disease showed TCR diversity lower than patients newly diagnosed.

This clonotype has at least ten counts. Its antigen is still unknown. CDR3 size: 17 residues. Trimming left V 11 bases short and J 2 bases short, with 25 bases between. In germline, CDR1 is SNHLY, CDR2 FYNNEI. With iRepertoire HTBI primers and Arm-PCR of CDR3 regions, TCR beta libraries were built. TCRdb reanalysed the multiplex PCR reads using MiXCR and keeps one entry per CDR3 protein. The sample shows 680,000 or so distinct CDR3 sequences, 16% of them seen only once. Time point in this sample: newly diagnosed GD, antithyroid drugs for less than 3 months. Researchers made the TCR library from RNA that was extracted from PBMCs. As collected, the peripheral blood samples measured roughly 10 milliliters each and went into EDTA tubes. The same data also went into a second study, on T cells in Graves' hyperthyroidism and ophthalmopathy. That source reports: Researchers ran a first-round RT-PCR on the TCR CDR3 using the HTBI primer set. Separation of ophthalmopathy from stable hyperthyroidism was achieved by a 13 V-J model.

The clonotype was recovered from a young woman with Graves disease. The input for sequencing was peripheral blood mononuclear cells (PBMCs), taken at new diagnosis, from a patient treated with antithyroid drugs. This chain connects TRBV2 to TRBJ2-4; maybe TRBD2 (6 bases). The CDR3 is CAGQPSHGSVTKNIQYF. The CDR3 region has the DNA TGTGCCGGCCAACCCTCCCACGGGAGCGTTACCAAAAACATTCAGTACTTC. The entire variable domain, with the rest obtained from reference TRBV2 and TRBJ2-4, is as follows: EPEVTQTPSHQVTQMGQEVILRCVPISNHLYFYWYRQILGQKVEFLVSFYNNEISEKSEIFDDQFSVERPDGSNFTLKIRSTKLEDSAMYFCAGQPSHGSVTKNIQYFGAGTRLSVL.